A selection of T cell receptor beta chains follows, all from one sample in a study of blood T cell repertoires in COVID-19. Assay: immunoSEQ multiplex PCR; the TCRdb copy retains only in-frame clones and omits some. The sample yields tens of thousands of clones, about 79% seen once. Sequences were obtained from peripheral blood. All receptors come from a man between 65 and 85 years old with acute or convalescent COVID-19. Each CDR3 is given with its conserved first and last residue. The D gene is left open where the match is weak. Some rows mark clone size as missing; the rest say once, few, many or name a class of expanded clone.

length: 15
size: -
D: -
V: TRBV14
J: TRBJ2-2
CDR3: CASSRLTSNTGELFF
DNA: TGTGCCAGCAGCCGCCTTACATCGAACACCGGGGAGCTGTTTTTT

length: 17
size: -
D: TRBD1
V: TRBV2
J: TRBJ2-7
CDR3: CASTPLWGQGSGYEQYF
DNA: TGTGCCAGCACCCCATTGTGGGGACAGGGGTCTGGCTACGAGCAGTACTTC

length: 17
size: -
D: TRBD1
V: TRBV5-8
J: TRBJ1-1
CDR3: CASSYQGGTGGWTEAFF
DNA: TGTGCCAGCAGCTACCAAGGAGGGACAGGGGGTTGGACTGAAGCTTTCTTT

length: 15
size: few
D: -
V: TRBV19
J: TRBJ2-3
CDR3: CASTPFSGATDTQYF
DNA: TGTGCCAGTACCCCTTTTTCGGGAGCTACAGATACGCAGTATTTT

length: 13
size: -
D: TRBD1
V: TRBV28
J: TRBJ2-7
CDR3: CASSQGTVYEQYF
DNA: TGTGCCAGCAGTCAAGGGACAGTTTACGAGCAGTACTTC

length: 14
size: -
D: -
V: TRBV6-5
J: TRBJ1-6
CDR3: CASKVSSYNSPLHF
DNA: TGTGCCAGCAAAGTGAGCTCCTATAATTCACCCCTCCACTTT

length: 16
size: -
D: TRBD2
V: TRBV11-1
J: TRBJ2-1
CDR3: CASSTPTSGTYNEQFF
DNA: TGTGCCAGCAGCACGCCGACTAGCGGCACCTACAATGAGCAGTTCTTC

length: 14
size: -
D: -
V: TRBV11-3
J: TRBJ2-1
CDR3: CASSLDPTHNEQFF
DNA: TGTGCCAGCAGCTTAGACCCCACTCACAATGAGCAGTTCTTC

length: 14
size: -
D: TRBD2
V: TRBV9
J: TRBJ2-1
CDR3: CASSELAGALGQFF
DNA: TGTGCCAGCAGCGAACTAGCGGGAGCTTTAGGGCAGTTCTTC

length: 14
size: -
D: -
V: TRBV19
J: TRBJ1-1
CDR3: CASSIGQINTEAFF
DNA: TGTGCCAGTAGTATAGGACAGATCAACACTGAAGCTTTCTTT